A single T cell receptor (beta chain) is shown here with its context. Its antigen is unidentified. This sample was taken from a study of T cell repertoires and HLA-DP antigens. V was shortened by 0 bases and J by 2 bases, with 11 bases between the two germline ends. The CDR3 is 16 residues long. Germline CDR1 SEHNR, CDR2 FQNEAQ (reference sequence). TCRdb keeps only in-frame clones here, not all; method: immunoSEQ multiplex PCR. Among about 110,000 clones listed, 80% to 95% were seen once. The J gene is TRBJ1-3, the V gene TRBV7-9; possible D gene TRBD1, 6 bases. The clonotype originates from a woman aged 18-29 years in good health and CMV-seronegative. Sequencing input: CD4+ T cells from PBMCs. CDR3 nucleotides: TGTGCCAGCAGCTTAGCGGGAAGGACAGCTGGAAACACCATATATTTT. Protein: CASSLAGRTAGNTIYF.